Here is one T cell receptor (beta chain) with its context. This clonotype was recorded only once. No antigen is known for it. The sample holds no much larger clone one base away, and base qualities are not on file. One read alone is weak evidence. This sample was included in a study of CD8 T cells in Susac syndrome (dated by TCRdb to the late 2010s). For the wider study: Repertoire sequencing was used to test whether CD8+ T cell activation and differentiation in Susac syndrome was antigen driven. The clonality of the CD8+ T cell repertoire was compared across over 10 healthy donors, 14 Susac syndrome patients and about 16 multiple sclerosis patients. On the study overall, not on this receptor specifically: The number of individuals in the TCR sequencing and HLA analysis was recognized as being relatively small.

The trim is 1 base for V and 7 bases for J, with a gap of 11 bases between the germline ends. Reading the germline V gene (reference sequence) gives CDR1 MNHEY and CDR2 SMNVEV. The CDR3 runs 14 residues from the cysteine to the phenylalanine. The entry retains the CDR3 DNA only, 42 bases that are in frame from base 1. Peripheral blood CD8+ and CD4+ T cells from healthy donors, Susac syndrome patients and multiple sclerosis patients were profiled by high-throughput TCR beta sequencing. Multiple sclerosis controls were treatment-naive patients with stable or active relapsing-remitting disease fulfilling revised McDonald criteria. Bulk CD8+ and CD4+ T cells were purified by magnetic negative isolation, while CD8+ TEMRA cells were enriched using FACS. Blood was collected in EDTA tubes and processed within 24 hours, with PBMCs isolated through density gradient centrifugation. PBMCs intended for TCR sequencing were frozen in liquid nitrogen and were later thawed in a 37 degrees C water bath. The sorted or isolated CD4+, CD8+ and CD8+ TEMRA cells had a purity of 90% or higher.

RNA was extracted with the RNeasy kit and roughly 0.5 to 1 ug was reverse transcribed using random hexamers. TCR beta CDR3 regions were amplified with the immunoSEQ multiplex PCR assay covering 54 Vbeta and 13 Jbeta segments. Bias from PCR amplification was corrected by using a synthetic template baseline for primer optimization and for computational correction. On the study's bioinformatics: Reads were annotated to V, D and J genes per IMGT and analyzed with immunoSEQ Analyzer, keeping only productive sequences. To calculate clonality, Shannon entropy was normalized by log2 of the number of productive unique sequences and then subtracted from one. Public and private clones were assessed among the 100 most prevalent clones of each patient and control. A clone was defined as Susac-specific if it was absent from the healthy and MS cohorts, from some 980 published viral clones and from other ImmuneACCESS disease sequences. Using fastp trimming at Q25 and MiXCR clonotype assembly, TCRdb reanalyzed the public sequencing data and kept in-frame beta chains. Every distinct CDR3 protein forms one entry, paired with its most common genes and DNA. TCRdb's processing, not the study's, gives the V and J calls here. For this sample the table gives some 450,000 distinct CDR3 sequences, of which about 85% were detected only once. The top ten hold about 0.12% of the sample.

The receptor was derived from a human donor with multiple sclerosis. The chain links TRBV27 with TRBJ1-5; the D gene is unclear. The source material was CD8+ T cells from PBMCs. The CDR3 in this case is CASSLFATNQPQHF. The DNA sequence reads TGTGCCAGCAGTTTATTTGCCACCAACCAGCCCCAGCATTTT.